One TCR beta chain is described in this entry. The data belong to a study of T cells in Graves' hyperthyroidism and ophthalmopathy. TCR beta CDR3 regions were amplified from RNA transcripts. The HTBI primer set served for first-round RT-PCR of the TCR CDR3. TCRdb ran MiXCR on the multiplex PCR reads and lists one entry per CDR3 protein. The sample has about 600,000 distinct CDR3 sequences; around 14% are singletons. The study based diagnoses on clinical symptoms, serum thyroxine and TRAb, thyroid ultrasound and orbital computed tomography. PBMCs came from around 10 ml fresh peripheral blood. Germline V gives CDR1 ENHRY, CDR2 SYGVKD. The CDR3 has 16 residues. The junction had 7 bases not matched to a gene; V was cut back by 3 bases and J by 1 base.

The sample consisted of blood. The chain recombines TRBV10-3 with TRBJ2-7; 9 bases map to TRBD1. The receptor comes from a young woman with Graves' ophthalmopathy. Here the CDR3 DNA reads TGTGCCATCAGTGATGGACAGGGGTTGGGGTCCTACGAGCAGTACTTC. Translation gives CAISDGQGLGSYEQYF.